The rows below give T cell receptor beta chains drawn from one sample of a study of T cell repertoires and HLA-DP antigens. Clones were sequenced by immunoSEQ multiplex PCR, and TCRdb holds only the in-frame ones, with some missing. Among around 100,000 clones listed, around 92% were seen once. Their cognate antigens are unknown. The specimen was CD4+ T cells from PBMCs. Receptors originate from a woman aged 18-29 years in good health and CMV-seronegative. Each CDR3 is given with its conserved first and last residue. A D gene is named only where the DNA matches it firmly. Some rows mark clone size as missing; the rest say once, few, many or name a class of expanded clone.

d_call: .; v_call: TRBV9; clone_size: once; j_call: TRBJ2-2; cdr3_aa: CASNLGEVGNTGELFF; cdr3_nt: TGTGCCAGCAACCTAGGGGAGGTTGGGAACACCGGGGAGCTGTTTTTT
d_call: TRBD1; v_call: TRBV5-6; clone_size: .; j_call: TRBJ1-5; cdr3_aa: CASSSGQFSNQPQHF; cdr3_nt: TGTGCCAGCAGCTCGGGACAGTTTAGCAATCAGCCCCAGCATTTT
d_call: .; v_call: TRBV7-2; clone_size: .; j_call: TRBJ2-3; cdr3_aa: CASSLRGAGKTDTQYF; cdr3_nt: TGTGCCAGCAGCTTACGGGGGGCAGGGAAGACAGATACGCAGTATTTT
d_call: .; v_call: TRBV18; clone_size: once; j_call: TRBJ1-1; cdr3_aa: CASSPTSGVTEAFF; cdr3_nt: TGTGCCAGCTCACCAACATCAGGGGTAACTGAAGCTTTCTTT
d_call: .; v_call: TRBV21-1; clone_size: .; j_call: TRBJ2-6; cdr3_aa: CASSKEGGNSGANVLTF; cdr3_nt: TGTGCCAGCAGCAAAGAGGGGGGCAACTCTGGGGCCAACGTCCTGACTTTC
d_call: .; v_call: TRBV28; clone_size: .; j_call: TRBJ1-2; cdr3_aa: CASSLTAGFSYGYTF; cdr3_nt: TGTGCCAGCAGTTTAACGGCAGGGTTTAGCTATGGCTACACCTTC
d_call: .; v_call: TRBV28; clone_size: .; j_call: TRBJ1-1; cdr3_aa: CASSPIIGHLIRAFF; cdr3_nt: TGTGCCAGCAGTCCGATTATTGGCCATCTTATAAGGGCTTTCTTT
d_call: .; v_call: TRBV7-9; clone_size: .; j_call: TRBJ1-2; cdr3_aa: CASSIRHKRSGAEGGYTF; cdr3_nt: TGTGCCAGCAGCATTCGACATAAACGGTCAGGGGCAGAGGGTGGCTACACCTTC
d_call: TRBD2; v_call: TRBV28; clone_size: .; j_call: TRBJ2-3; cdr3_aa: CASTGLGEGTQYF; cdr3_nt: TGTGCCAGCACGGGCTTGGGGGAGGGTACGCAGTATTTT
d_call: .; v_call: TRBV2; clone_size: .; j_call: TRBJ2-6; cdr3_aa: CASRGHQGANVLTF; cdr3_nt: TGTGCCAGCAGGGGCCACCAAGGGGCCAACGTCCTGACTTTC
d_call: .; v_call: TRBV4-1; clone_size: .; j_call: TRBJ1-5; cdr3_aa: CASSNLQGGSNQPQHF; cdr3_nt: TGCGCCAGCAGCAACTTACAGGGTGGAAGCAATCAGCCCCAGCATTTT
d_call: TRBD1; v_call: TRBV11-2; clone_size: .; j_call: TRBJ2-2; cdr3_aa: CASSHGDRGAGELFF; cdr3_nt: TGTGCCAGCAGCCACGGAGACAGGGGGGCCGGGGAGCTGTTTTTT
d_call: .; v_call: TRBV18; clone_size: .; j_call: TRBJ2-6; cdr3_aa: CASATPSGANVLTF; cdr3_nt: TGTGCCAGCGCAACACCCTCTGGGGCCAACGTCCTGACTTTC
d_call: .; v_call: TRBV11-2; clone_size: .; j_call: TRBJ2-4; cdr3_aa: CASSLIGLKNIQYF; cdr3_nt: TGTGCCAGCAGCTTAATCGGACTTAAAAACATTCAGTACTTC
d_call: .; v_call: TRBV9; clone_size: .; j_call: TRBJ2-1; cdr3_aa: CASSVAPSGEQFF; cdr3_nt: TGTGCCAGCAGCGTAGCCCCCTCGGGTGAGCAGTTCTTC
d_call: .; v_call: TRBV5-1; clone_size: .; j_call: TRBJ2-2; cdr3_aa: CASRLGTVTGELFF; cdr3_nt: TGCGCCAGCCGCCTGGGTACAGTCACCGGGGAGCTGTTTTTT
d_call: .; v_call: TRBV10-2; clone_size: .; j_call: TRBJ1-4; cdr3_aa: CASSGIWAANEKLFF; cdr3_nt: TGCGCCAGCAGTGGGATTTGGGCAGCTAATGAAAAACTGTTTTTT